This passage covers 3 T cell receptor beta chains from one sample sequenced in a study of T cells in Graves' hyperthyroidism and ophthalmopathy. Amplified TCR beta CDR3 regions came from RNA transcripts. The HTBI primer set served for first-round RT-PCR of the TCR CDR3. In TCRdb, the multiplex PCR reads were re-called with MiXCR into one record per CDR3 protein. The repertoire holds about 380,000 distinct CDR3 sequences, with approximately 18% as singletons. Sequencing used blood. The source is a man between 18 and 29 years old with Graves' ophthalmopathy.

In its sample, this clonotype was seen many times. The CDR3 sequence is CASSPLGQATNTEAFF. CDR3 DNA sequence: TGTGCCAGCAGCCCCCTCGGACAGGCGACGAACACTGAAGCTTTCTTT. The chain has TRBV14 and TRBJ1-1; TRBD1 matches 7 bases. V shed 4 bases, J shed 1 base, and the junction held 9 bases outside the gene matches. CDR1 SGHDN and CDR2 FVKESK come from the germline V gene. The CDR3 is made up of 16 amino acids.

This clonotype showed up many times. The CDR3 loop is CASSLDTIEGEQYF. In DNA form, the CDR3 reads TGTGCCAGCAGCTTAGATACAATCGAGGGCGAGCAGTACTTC. The chain uses TRBV11-2 and TRBJ2-7, with D possibly TRBD2 on 5 matching bases. V lost 0 bases to trimming and J lost 6 bases, with 12 bases between them. CDR3 length equals 14 residues. The germline V gene has CDR1 SGHAT and CDR2 FQNNGV.

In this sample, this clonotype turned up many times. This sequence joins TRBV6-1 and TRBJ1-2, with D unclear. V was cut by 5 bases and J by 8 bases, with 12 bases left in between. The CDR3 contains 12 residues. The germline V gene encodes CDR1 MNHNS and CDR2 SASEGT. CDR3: CASSRLGLGYTF. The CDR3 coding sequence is TGTGCCAGCAGTCGCCTCGGACTAGGCTACACCTTC.